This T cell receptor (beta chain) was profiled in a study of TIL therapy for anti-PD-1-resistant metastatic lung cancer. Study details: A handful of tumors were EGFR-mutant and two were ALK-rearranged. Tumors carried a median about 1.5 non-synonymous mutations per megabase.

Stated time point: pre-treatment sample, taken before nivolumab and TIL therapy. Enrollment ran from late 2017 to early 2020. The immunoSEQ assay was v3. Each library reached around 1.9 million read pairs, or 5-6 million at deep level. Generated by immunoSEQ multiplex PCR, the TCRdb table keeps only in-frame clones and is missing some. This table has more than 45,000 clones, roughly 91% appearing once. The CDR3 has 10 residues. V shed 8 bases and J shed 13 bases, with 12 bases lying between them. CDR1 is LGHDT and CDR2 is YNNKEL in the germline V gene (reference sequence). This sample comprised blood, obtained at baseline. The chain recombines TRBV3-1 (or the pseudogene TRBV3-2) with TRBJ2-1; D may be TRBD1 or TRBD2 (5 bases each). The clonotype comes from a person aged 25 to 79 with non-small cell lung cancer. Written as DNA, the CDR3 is TGTGCCAGCGGGGGAATAGAACAGTTCTTC. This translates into CASGGIEQFF.